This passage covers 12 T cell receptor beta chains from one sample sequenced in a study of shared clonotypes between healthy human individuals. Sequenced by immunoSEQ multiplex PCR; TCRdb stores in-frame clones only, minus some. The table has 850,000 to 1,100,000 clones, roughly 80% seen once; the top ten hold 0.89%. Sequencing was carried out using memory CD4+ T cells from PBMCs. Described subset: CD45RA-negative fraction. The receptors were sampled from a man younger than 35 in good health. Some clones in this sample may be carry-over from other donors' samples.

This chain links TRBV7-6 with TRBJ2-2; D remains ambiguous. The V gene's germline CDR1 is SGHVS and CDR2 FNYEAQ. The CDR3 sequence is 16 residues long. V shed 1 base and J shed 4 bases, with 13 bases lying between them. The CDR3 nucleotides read TGTGCCAGCAGCTTAGTACCTGGGTTTACCACCGGGGAGCTGTTTTTT. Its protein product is CASSLVPGFTTGELFF.

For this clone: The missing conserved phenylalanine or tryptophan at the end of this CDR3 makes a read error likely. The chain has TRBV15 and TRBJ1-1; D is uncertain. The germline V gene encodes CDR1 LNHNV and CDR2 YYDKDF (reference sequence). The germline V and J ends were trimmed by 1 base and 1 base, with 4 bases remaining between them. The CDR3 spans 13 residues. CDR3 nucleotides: TGTGCCACCAGCAGAGTTGGGAACACTGAAGCTTTCCTT. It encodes CATSRVGNTEAFL.

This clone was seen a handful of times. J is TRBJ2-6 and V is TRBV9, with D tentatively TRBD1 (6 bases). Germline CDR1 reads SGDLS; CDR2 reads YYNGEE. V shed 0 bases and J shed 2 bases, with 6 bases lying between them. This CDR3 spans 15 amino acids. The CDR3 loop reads CASSVGGPGANVLTF. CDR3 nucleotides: TGTGCCAGCAGCGTAGGGGGGCCTGGGGCCAACGTCCTGACTTTC.

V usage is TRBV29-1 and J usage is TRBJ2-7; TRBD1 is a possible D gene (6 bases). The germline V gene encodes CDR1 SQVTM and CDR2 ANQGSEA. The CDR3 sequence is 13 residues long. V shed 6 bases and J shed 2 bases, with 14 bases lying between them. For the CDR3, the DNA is TGCAGCGTCGCAGGGGCGATCCCCTACGAGCAGTACTTC. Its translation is CSVAGAIPYEQYF.

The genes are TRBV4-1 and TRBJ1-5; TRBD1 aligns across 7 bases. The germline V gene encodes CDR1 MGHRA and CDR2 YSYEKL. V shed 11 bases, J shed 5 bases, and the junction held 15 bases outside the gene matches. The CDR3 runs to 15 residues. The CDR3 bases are TGCGCCTCCAACTGGCGGACAGGCCCGGATCAGCCCCAGCATTTT. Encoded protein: CASNWRTGPDQPQHF.

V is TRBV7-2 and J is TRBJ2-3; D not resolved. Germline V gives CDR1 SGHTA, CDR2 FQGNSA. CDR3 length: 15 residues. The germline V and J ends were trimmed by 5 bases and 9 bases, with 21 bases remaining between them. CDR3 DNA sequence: TGTGCCAGCAGCCCCCCCGGGTCTACCCAGATAACGCAGTATTTT. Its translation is CASSPPGSTQITQYF. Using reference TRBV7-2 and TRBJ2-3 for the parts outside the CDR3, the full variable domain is GAGVSQSPSNKVTEKGKDVELRCDPISGHTALYWYRQSLGQGLEFLIYFQGNSAPDKSGLPSDRFSAERTGGSVSTLTIQRTQQEDSAVYLCASSPPGSTQITQYFGPGTRLTVL.

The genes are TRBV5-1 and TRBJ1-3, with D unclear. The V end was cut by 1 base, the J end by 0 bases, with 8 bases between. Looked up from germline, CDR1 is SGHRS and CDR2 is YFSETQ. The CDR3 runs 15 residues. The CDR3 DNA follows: TGCGCCAGCAGCTTGCAGACTACCTCTGGAAACACCATATATTTT. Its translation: CASSLQTTSGNTIYF. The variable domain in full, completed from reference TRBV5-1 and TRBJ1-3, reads KAGVTQTPRYLIKTRGQQVTLSCSPISGHRSVSWYQQTPGQGLQFLFEYFSETQRNKGNFPGRFSGRQFSNSRSEMNVSTLELGDSALYLCASSLQTTSGNTIYFGEGSWLTVV.

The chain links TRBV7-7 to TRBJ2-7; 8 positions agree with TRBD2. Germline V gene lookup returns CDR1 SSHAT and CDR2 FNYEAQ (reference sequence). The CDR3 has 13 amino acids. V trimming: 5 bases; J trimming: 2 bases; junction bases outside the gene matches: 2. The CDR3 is CASSRGLAYEQYF. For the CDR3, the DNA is TGTGCCAGCAGCCGGGGACTAGCCTACGAGCAGTACTTC.

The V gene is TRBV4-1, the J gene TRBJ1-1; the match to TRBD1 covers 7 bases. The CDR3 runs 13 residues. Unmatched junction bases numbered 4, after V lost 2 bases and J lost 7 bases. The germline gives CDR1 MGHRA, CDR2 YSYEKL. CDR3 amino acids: CASSQPRDSEAFF. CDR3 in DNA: TGCGCCAGCAGCCAACCTAGGGACAGTGAAGCTTTCTTT.

CDR3 residues: CASRPGTSEAYEQYF. The DNA of the CDR3 is TGTGCCAGCAGGCCAGGGACTAGCGAAGCCTACGAGCAGTACTTC. This chain uses TRBV28 with TRBJ2-7, with 10 bases lining up with TRBD2. Germline CDR1 reads MDHEN; CDR2 reads SYDVKM. The CDR3 has 15 residues. Germline trimming cut 6 bases from V and 2 bases from J; bases unmatched to any gene: 7.

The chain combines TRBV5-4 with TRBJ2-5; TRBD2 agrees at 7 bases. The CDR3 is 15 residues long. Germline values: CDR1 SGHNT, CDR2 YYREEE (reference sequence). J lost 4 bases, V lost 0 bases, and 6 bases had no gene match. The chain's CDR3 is CASSLGGGQGETQYF. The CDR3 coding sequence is TGTGCCAGCAGCTTGGGGGGAGGGCAAGGAGAGACCCAGTACTTC.

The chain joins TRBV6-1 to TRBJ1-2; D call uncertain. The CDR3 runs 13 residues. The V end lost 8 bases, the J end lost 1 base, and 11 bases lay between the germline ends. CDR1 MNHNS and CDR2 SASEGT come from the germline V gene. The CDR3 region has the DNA TGTGCCAGCGACGACCGTTTTAACTATGGCTACACCTTC. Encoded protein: CASDDRFNYGYTF.